One and the same sample provided the 22 T cell receptor beta chains below, sequenced in a study of blood T cell repertoires in COVID-19. Method: immunoSEQ multiplex PCR; TCRdb's copy keeps in-frame clones and lacks some. This sample has approximately 77,000 clones, with 80% found just once. The sequencing sample was made of peripheral blood. The receptors derive from a woman in her 70s with acute or convalescent COVID-19.

This chain uses TRBV11-3 with TRBJ1-2; D perhaps matches TRBD1 (6 bases). This CDR3 region has 15 residues. From germline, CDR1 is SGHNT and CDR2 YENEEA. V dropped 6 bases and J dropped 2 bases, with 16 bases sitting between them. CDR3 nucleotides: TGTGCCAGCAGTTCAATGGGGACACTAAACTATGGCTACACCTTC. It specifies CASSSMGTLNYGYTF.

This clone was recorded only once. V and J are TRBV2 and TRBJ2-3, with TRBD1 identical over 7 bases. CDR3 length: 13 amino acids. Germline assignment: CDR1 SNHLY and CDR2 FYNNEI. J lost 1 base, V lost 6 bases, and 1 base had no gene match. CDR3 coding DNA: TGTGCCAGCAGCGGACAGGGCACAGATACGCAGTATTTT. Translated, it gives CASSGQGTDTQYF. The full variable domain, its missing parts supplied by reference TRBV2 and TRBJ2-3, is EPEVTQTPSHQVTQMGQEVILRCVPISNHLYFYWYRQILGQKVEFLVSFYNNEISEKSEIFDDQFSVERPDGSNFTLKIRSTKLEDSAMYFCASSGQGTDTQYFGPGTRLTVL.

This chain links TRBV10-3 with TRBJ1-1; a possible D gene is TRBD1 (6 bases). This CDR3 region has 13 residues. Germline CDR1 is ENHRY and CDR2 is SYGVKD. V lost 7 bases and J lost 1, with 10 bases in between. The CDR3 bases are TGTGCCATCAAACCGGGACAGAACACTGAAGCTTTCTTT. Protein product: CAIKPGQNTEAFF.

This chain joins TRBV12-3 or TRBV12-4 and TRBJ1-5; 9 nucleotides line up with TRBD1. The CDR3 extends over 13 amino acids. V shed 5 bases and J 6 bases; nucleotides not matched to a gene: 2. The CDR3 spells CASSNRGLQPQHF. CDR3 in DNA: TGTGCCAGCAGTAACAGGGGGCTTCAGCCCCAGCATTTT.

The chain links TRBV15 to TRBJ2-1; maybe TRBD2 (6 bases). CDR1 is LNHNV, CDR2 YYDKDF, per germline (reference sequence). V gave up 6 bases and J gave up 10 bases, with 7 bases separating them. The CDR3 runs to 10 residues. Written as DNA, the CDR3 is TGTGCCACCAGGGCGGGGGAGCAGTTCTTC. Translated, it gives CATRAGEQFF. The variable domain in full, completed from reference TRBV15 and TRBJ2-1, reads DAMVIQNPRYQVTQFGKPVTLSCSQTLNHNVMYWYQQKSSQAPKLLFHYYDKDFNNEADTPDNFQSRRPNTSFCFLDIRSPGLGDTAMYLCATRAGEQFFGPGTRLTVL.

The chain employs TRBV24-1 and TRBJ1-5; D perhaps matches TRBD1 (5 bases). Per the germline V gene, CDR1 is KGHDR and CDR2 is SFDVKD. The CDR3 is 14 residues long. Trimming shortened V by 5 bases and J by 5 bases, and 12 bases separated the two germline ends. DNA for the CDR3: TGTGCCACCAGTGCTGGGGCTTGGGATCAGCCCCAGCATTTT. Translating it yields CATSAGAWDQPQHF.

By share, this clone ranks as medium-sized. The chain recombines TRBV2 with TRBJ2-4, with TRBD2 identical over 14 bases. V was clipped by 6 bases and J by 0 bases; unmatched bases: 7. This CDR3 spans 18 amino acids. The V gene's germline CDR1 is SNHLY and CDR2 FYNNEI. The CDR3 reads CASRRTSGGTLAKNIQYF. CDR3 nucleotide sequence: TGTGCCAGCAGACGGACTAGCGGGGGGACCCTAGCCAAAAACATTCAGTACTTC.

The genes are TRBV7-8 and TRBJ2-1; 12 bases map to TRBD2. V lost 4 bases and J lost 6; bases outside the gene matches: 4. Germline CDR1 SGHVS, CDR2 FQNEAQ. This CDR3 has 15 amino acids. CDR3 in amino acids: CASSSLAGGLNEQFF. Written as DNA, the CDR3 is TGTGCCAGCAGCTCACTAGCGGGGGGCCTCAATGAGCAGTTCTTC.

The gene calls are TRBV11-2 and TRBJ2-1; 11 nucleotides agree with TRBD2. Trimming took 3 bases from V and 7 from J; bases not matched to a gene: 11. CDR1 and CDR2 from the germline V gene are SGHAT and FQNNGV. This CDR3 has 17 residues. This chain's CDR3 is CASSFPLAGGPRNEQFF. The DNA for the CDR3 is TGTGCCAGCAGCTTCCCCTTAGCGGGGGGGCCTCGTAATGAGCAGTTCTTC.

This clone was detected a few times. The chain is built from TRBV4-2 and TRBJ2-7, with D unresolved. Trimming cost V 1 base and J 2 bases, with 3 bases left between them. The CDR3 is 12 amino acids. Germline V lookup: CDR1 LGHNA, CDR2 YNFKEQ. The CDR3 sequence: CASSQGTYEQYF. The CDR3 DNA sequence: TGTGCCAGCAGCCAAGGTACCTACGAGCAGTACTTC.

This chain connects TRBV5-4 to TRBJ2-1; 9 positions match TRBD1. Unmatched junction bases numbered 7, after V lost 4 bases and J lost 5 bases. CDR1 is SGHNT and CDR2 is YYREEE in the germline V gene (reference sequence). This CDR3 has 15 amino acids. The CDR3 DNA reads as TGTGCCAGCAGCCTACAGGGGGCGCCTGACAATGAGCAGTTCTTC. It translates to CASSLQGAPDNEQFF.

In its sample, this clone was seen a few times. The chain couples TRBV4-2 to TRBJ2-7, with TRBD1 matching 7 bases. The germline V gene has CDR1 LGHNA and CDR2 YNFKEQ. J gave up 2 bases and V 2 bases, and 9 bases lay outside the gene matches. This CDR3 is built from 16 residues. CDR3 in amino acids: CASSQSGFTGAYEQYF. The CDR3, as DNA: TGTGCCAGCAGCCAATCCGGCTTCACAGGGGCCTACGAGCAGTACTTC.

The V gene is TRBV29-1, the J gene TRBJ2-5; 8 nucleotides line up with TRBD2. The CDR3 extends over 15 amino acids. J gave up 2 bases and V 3 bases, and 8 bases lay outside the gene matches. The germline CDR1 and CDR2 sequences are SQVTM and ANQGSEA. The CDR3 sequence: CSVDGLAQSQETQYF. CDR3 DNA sequence: TGCAGCGTTGATGGACTAGCACAGTCTCAAGAGACCCAGTACTTC.

The J gene is TRBJ2-7, the V gene TRBV18, with D possibly being TRBD1 (6 bases). CDR1 and CDR2 from the germline V gene are KGHSH and LQKENI. V was shortened by 6 bases and J by 3 bases, with 18 bases between the two germline ends. The CDR3 is made up of 15 amino acids. The CDR3 loop is CASSPGEGVFYEQYF. The CDR3 DNA follows: TGTGCCAGCTCCCCCGGCGAGGGGGTGTTCTACGAGCAGTACTTC.

J is TRBJ1-3 and V is TRBV12-3 or TRBV12-4; D unresolved. This CDR3 has 13 residues. V dropped 6 bases and J dropped 2 bases, with 8 bases sitting between them. In DNA form, the CDR3 reads TGTGCCAGCAGAAAGCAAGCTGGAAACACCATATATTTT. Translating it yields CASRKQAGNTIYF.

This chain joins TRBV6-1 and TRBJ1-6; a weak D match, TRBD1 (5 bases). Trimming removed 2 bases from V and 7 bases from J, with 15 bases in between. The CDR3 is 16 amino acids. The germline V gene has CDR1 MNHNS and CDR2 SASEGT. CDR3 region: CASSELAGEWNSPLHF. CDR3 nucleotides: TGTGCCAGCAGTGAACTGGCGGGGGAGTGGAATTCACCCCTCCACTTT.

The V and J genes are TRBV7-2 and TRBJ2-7, with 10 bases that match TRBD1. V lost 5 bases and J lost 0; bases outside the gene matches: 7. The CDR3 is 16 residues long. Germline V lookup: CDR1 SGHTA, CDR2 FQGNSA. CDR3 loop: CASSLPRQGASYEQYF. The CDR3 region has the DNA TGTGCCAGCAGCCTACCCAGACAGGGGGCCTCCTACGAGCAGTACTTC.

The V call is TRBV19, the J call TRBJ2-7; TRBD1 agrees at 9 bases. J was trimmed by 5 bases and V by 10 bases; bases with no gene match: 9. This CDR3 is 13 amino acids long. CDR1 is LNHDA and CDR2 is SQIVND in the germline V gene (reference sequence). The DNA for the CDR3 is TGTGCCACTCGGACAGGGGCCCCCCACGAGCAGTACTTC. Protein: CATRTGAPHEQYF.

The chain joins TRBV7-8 to TRBJ1-1, with D tentatively TRBD1 (5 bases). The germline V gene encodes CDR1 SGHVS and CDR2 FQNEAQ. The CDR3 runs 13 residues. Deletions cut 4 bases from V and 3 bases from J, with 9 bases between. The CDR3 sequence is CASSSRGYTEAFF. In DNA, the CDR3 is TGTGCCAGCAGCTCCCGGGGGTACACTGAAGCTTTCTTT.

The CDR3 reads CASSEEWVGTSKDTQYF. Written as DNA, the CDR3 is TGTGCCAGCAGTGAAGAATGGGTAGGGACTAGCAAGGATACGCAGTATTTT. The V call is TRBV2, the J call TRBJ2-3; 9 bases agree with TRBD2. Trimming cost V 1 base and J 6 bases; bases outside gene matches: 11. Germline lookup yields CDR1 SNHLY and CDR2 FYNNEI. CDR3 length: 17 amino acids.

The genes are TRBV6-5 and TRBJ2-7; D gene uncertain. V gave up 6 bases and J gave up 0 bases, with 15 bases separating them. Per the germline V gene, CDR1 is MNHEY and CDR2 is SVGAGI. The CDR3 runs 15 residues. The CDR3 coding sequence is TGTGCCAGCAGGCGACGACTCGAGGTCTCCTACGAGCAGTACTTC. It encodes CASRRRLEVSYEQYF.

A few counts support this clone. DNA for the CDR3: TGTGCCAGCAGCGACCTGTTGGGAGGAGATGTTCGAGCTTTCTTT. It encodes CASSDLLGGDVRAFF. The gene calls are TRBV3-1 (or the pseudogene TRBV3-2) and TRBJ1-1; D unclear. Looked up from germline, CDR1 is LGHDT and CDR2 is YNNKEL (reference sequence). The germline V and J ends were trimmed by 5 bases and 10 bases, with 23 bases remaining between them. CDR3 size: 15 residues.